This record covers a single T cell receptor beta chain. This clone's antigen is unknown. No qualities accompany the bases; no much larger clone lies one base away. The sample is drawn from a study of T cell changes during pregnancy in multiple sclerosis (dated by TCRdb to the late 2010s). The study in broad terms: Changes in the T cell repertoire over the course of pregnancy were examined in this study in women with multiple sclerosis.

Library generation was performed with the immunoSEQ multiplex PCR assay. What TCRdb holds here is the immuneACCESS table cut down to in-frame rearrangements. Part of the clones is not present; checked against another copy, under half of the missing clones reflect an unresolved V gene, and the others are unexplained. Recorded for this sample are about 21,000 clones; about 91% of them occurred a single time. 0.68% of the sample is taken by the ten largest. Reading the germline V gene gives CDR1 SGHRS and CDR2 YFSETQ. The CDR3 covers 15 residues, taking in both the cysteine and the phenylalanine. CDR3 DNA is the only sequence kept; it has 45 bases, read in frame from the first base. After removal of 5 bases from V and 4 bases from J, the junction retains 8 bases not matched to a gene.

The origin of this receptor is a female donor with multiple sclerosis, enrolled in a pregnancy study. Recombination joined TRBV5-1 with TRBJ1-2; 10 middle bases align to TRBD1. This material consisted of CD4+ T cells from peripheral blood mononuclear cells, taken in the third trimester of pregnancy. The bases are TGCGCCAGCAGTTTAGGACAGGGGGACGGCTATGGCTACACCTTC. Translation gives CASSLGQGDGYGYTF.